The 18 T cell receptor beta chains reported below all come from one sample, sequenced in a study of T cell repertoires in cytomegalovirus infection. TCRdb passed the reads through MiXCR, listing each CDR3 protein once. This table holds about 310,000 distinct CDR3 sequences, around 25% found once. The antigens these receptors bind are not known. The source was cultured PBMCs, collected from culture after CMV antigen stimulation. The receptor source for this set is a human donor in good health (CMV status not recorded). Some clones in this sample may be carry-over from other donors' samples.

The chain is built from TRBV20-1 and TRBJ1-6; the D is unclear. Trimming pared 5 bases from V and 7 bases from J, leaving 18 bases between. The CDR3 has 15 residues. CDR1 and CDR2 (germline): DFQATT, SNEGSKA (reference sequence). CDR3 in DNA: TGCAGTGCTTCACCTAGGACTGCGGCGAATTCACCCCTCCACTTT. It translates to CSASPRTAANSPLHF.

The chain has TRBV7-4 and TRBJ2-1, with D hard to call. The CDR3 extends over 16 amino acids. Germline V gives CDR1 SGHVT, CDR2 SQSDAQ. V lost 6 bases to trimming and J lost 7 bases, with 22 bases between them. In DNA form, the CDR3 reads TGTGCCAGCAGACAAGGCGTCGGCCTCAATTGGAATGAGCAGTTCTTC. Its translation is CASRQGVGLNWNEQFF.

This clonotype occurred a few times. The CDR3 sequence is CASSQDSQETQYF. The CDR3, as DNA: TGTGCCAGCAGCCAGGACTCCCAAGAGACCCAGTACTTC. The chain employs TRBV12-3 or TRBV12-4 and TRBJ2-5, with D tentatively TRBD2 (5 bases). V gave up 6 bases and J gave up 1 base, with 9 bases separating them. The CDR3 runs 13 residues.

This clonotype was seen a handful of times. This chain uses TRBV12-3 or TRBV12-4 with TRBJ2-1; TRBD2 matches at 7 bases. The trim removed 3 bases at V and 4 bases at J, leaving 6 bases unmatched. The CDR3 loop spans 15 amino acids. The CDR3 nucleotides are TGTGCCAGCAGTTTTCGTAGCGGGTCTTACAATGAGCAGTTCTTC. Protein: CASSFRSGSYNEQFF.

This clonotype was observed many times. The chain uses TRBV28 and TRBJ2-7; 8 bases agree with TRBD2. The CDR3 is made up of 15 amino acids. The V gene end was trimmed by 7 bases and the J gene end by 0 bases; junction bases not matched to a gene: 8. Per the germline V gene, CDR1 is MDHEN and CDR2 is SYDVKM. The CDR3 nucleotides are TGTGCCAGCACTCTTAGCGGGACCCGCTCCTACGAGCAGTACTTC. This gives the protein CASTLSGTRSYEQYF. Full variable domain (missing parts from reference TRBV28 and TRBJ2-7): DVKVTQSSRYLVKRTGEKVFLECVQDMDHENMFWYRQDPGLGLRLIYFSYDVKMKEKGDIPEGYSVSREKKERFSLILESASTNQTSMYLCASTLSGTRSYEQYFGPGTRLTVT.

The chain employs TRBV5-4 and TRBJ2-7, with 12 nucleotides matching TRBD2. The V and J ends lost 4 bases and 1 base, in that order; junction bases with no gene match: 9. From germline, CDR1 is SGHNT and CDR2 YYREEE (reference sequence). The CDR3 loop spans 17 amino acids. The CDR3 region is CASSPSLAGGGSYEQYF. The CDR3 DNA is TGTGCCAGCAGCCCCAGTCTAGCGGGAGGGGGGTCCTACGAGCAGTACTTC.

This chain connects TRBV10-3 to TRBJ1-1; no firm D call. V lost 3 bases and J 0 bases, leaving 14 bases between the germline ends. The length of the CDR3 is 16 residues. Germline CDR1 reads ENHRY; CDR2 reads SYGVKD. The CDR3 reads CAISDSPTTLNTEAFF. The CDR3 DNA follows: TGTGCCATCAGTGATTCCCCGACGACGCTGAACACTGAAGCTTTCTTT.

This clonotype has at least ten counts. The chain joins TRBV7-6 to TRBJ1-6, with TRBD1 as a possible D gene (5 bases). CDR3 size: 16 residues. V lost 2 bases and J lost 7, with 15 bases in between. Germline CDR1 is SGHVS and CDR2 is FNYEAQ. Here the CDR3 DNA reads TGTGCCAGCAGCTTAAGTGGTGCAGGGAAAAATTCACCCCTCCACTTT. It yields the protein CASSLSGAGKNSPLHF.

This clonotype has ten or more counts. The rearrangement joins TRBV7-2 to TRBJ1-3, with a tentative D call TRBD1 (6 bases). V shed 5 bases and J shed 0 bases, with 11 bases lying between them. CDR3 size: 15 residues. Germline V lookup: CDR1 SGHTA, CDR2 FQGNSA. CDR3 loop: CASSPPDSSGNTIYF. The CDR3 DNA sequence: TGTGCCAGCAGCCCGCCGGACAGCTCTGGAAACACCATATATTTT.

V gene TRBV7-1 combines with J gene TRBJ1-2; maybe TRBD1 (6 bases). TRBV7-1 is an ORF for which the function is uncertain. V lost 5 bases to trimming and J lost 4 bases, with 20 bases between them. This CDR3 has 16 residues. The CDR3 coding sequence is TGTGCCAGCAGCCCCCGGACAGCACCTCTAGGCTATGGCTACACCTTC. The encoded protein is CASSPRTAPLGYGYTF.

V gene TRBV11-3 combines with J gene TRBJ2-3; no firm D call. V was shortened by 0 bases and J by 0 bases, with 13 bases between the two germline ends. Germline V lookup: CDR1 SGHNT, CDR2 YENEEA. CDR3 length equals 17 residues. CDR3 coding DNA: TGTGCCAGCAGCTTAGATCTGATGGGGTTGAGCACAGATACGCAGTATTTT. Translation: CASSLDLMGLSTDTQYF.

A note on this clonotype: A much larger clone is a single base away; this may be a read error. This chain uses TRBV7-3 with TRBJ2-3; 13 nucleotides align to TRBD2. The CDR3 has 19 amino acids. CDR1 is SGHTA, CDR2 FQGTGA, per germline. V shed 4 bases and J 4 bases; nucleotides not matched to a gene: 14. The CDR3 loop reads CASSSRPRTSGRGADTQYF. Written as DNA, the CDR3 is TGTGCCAGCAGCTCGCGCCCTCGGACTAGCGGGAGAGGCGCAGATACGCAGTATTTT.

This clonotype was counted a few times. The chain links TRBV30 to TRBJ1-1; D unclear. This CDR3 is 13 amino acids long. Germline V gene data show CDR1 as GTSNPN and CDR2 as SVGIG (reference sequence). Trimming removed 0 bases at V and 11 bases at J, with 16 bases between. CDR3 coding DNA: TGTGCCTGGAGTGTGCCACTGTTGGGGTACGCTTTCTTT. This sequence encodes CAWSVPLLGYAFF.

This clonotype was counted between two and nine times. The V and J genes are TRBV28 and TRBJ1-1; 12 bases are shared with TRBD1. The CDR3 loop spans 14 amino acids. Germline loops: CDR1 MDHEN, CDR2 SYDVKM. V lost 3 bases to trimming and J lost 10 bases; unmatched junction nucleotides: 6. CDR3: CASSLLRDRGPAFF. CDR3 DNA: TGTGCCAGCAGTTTGCTCCGGGACAGGGGGCCAGCTTTCTTT.

This sequence joins TRBV6-1 and TRBJ2-7; 8 nucleotides line up with TRBD1. The junction had 4 bases not matched to a gene; V was cut back by 3 bases and J by 0 bases. Germline values: CDR1 MNHNS, CDR2 SASEGT. This CDR3 has 15 amino acids. The CDR3 region is CASSEMGQVSYEQYF. CDR3 nucleotide sequence: TGTGCCAGCAGTGAGATGGGACAGGTCTCCTACGAGCAGTACTTC.

The table lists this clonotype with a few counts. The chain combines TRBV7-8 with TRBJ2-7; 11 bases match TRBD2. Germline CDR1 and CDR2: SGHVS and FQNEAQ. The CDR3 extends over 14 amino acids. V gave up 4 bases and J gave up 4 bases; unmatched junction bases: 3. Written as DNA, the CDR3 is TGTGCCAGCAGCTCTTCTAGCGGGAGGTACGAGCAGTACGTC. Translated: CASSSSSGRYEQYV.

This chain links TRBV20-1 with TRBJ1-5; no clear D gene. Germline CDR1 is DFQATT and CDR2 is SNEGSKA (reference sequence). V was shortened by 0 bases and J by 5 bases, with 14 bases between the two germline ends. The CDR3 is 15 amino acids. The CDR3 spells CSARDYRGIHQPQHF. Here the CDR3 DNA reads TGCAGTGCTAGAGATTATCGGGGTATTCATCAGCCCCAGCATTTT.

This clonotype was seen a few times. V is TRBV7-6 and J is TRBJ2-5; TRBD2 matches at 8 bases. Germline loops: CDR1 SGHVS, CDR2 FNYEAQ. V lost 5 bases, J lost 5 bases, and 16 bases stayed unmatched. The CDR3 sequence is 17 residues long. The CDR3 here is CASSPRGVAGGMETQYF. The CDR3 DNA follows: TGTGCCAGCAGCCCCCGAGGCGTGGCGGGAGGTATGGAGACCCAGTACTTC.